Below, 18 T cell receptor beta chains from the same sample are listed, as sequenced in a study of blood T cell repertoires in COVID-19 (TCRdb year 2020). Library prep was done by the immunoSEQ multiplex PCR assay. Entries here come from immuneACCESS through TCRdb and include only in-frame sequences with V and J called. Some clones fail to appear in such tables; in the studies checked, an unresolved V gene covers under half of the shortfall, and the cause of the remainder is unknown. The table for this sample lists approximately 27,000 clones; about 88% of them were counted only once. Of the sample, under 55% falls within the top ten clones. The sample consisted of peripheral blood. Receptor source: a human donor with acute or convalescent COVID-19. The donor label of this sample is uncertain.

The rearrangement links TRBV27 to TRBJ1-1; D is unclear. Germline CDR1 and CDR2: MNHEY and SMNVEV (reference sequence). Trimming cost V 6 bases and J 1 base, with 9 bases left between them. CDR3 length: 13 amino acids. CDR3 region: CASSFRGNTEAFF. The CDR3 DNA reads TGTGCCAGCAGCTTCCGAGGGAACACTGAAGCTTTCTTT.

The chain has TRBV9 and TRBJ1-1, with D possibly TRBD1 on 5 matching bases. The germline V and J ends were trimmed by 0 bases and 3 bases, with 6 bases remaining between them. CDR1 and CDR2 (germline): SGDLS, YYNGEE. This CDR3 spans 13 amino acids. The CDR3 sequence is CASSVEGDTEAFF. The CDR3 region has the DNA TGTGCCAGCAGCGTAGAAGGGGACACTGAAGCTTTCTTT. The whole variable domain, remainder taken from reference TRBV9 and TRBJ1-1, is DSGVTQTPKHLITATGQRVTLRCSPRSGDLSVYWYQQSLDQGLQFLIQYYNGEERAKGNILERFSAQQFPDLHSELNLSSLELGDSALYFCASSVEGDTEAFFGQGTRLTVV.

The chain is built from TRBV11-2 and TRBJ2-5; the match to TRBD1 covers 8 bases. The CDR3 totals 16 residues. Germline V gene sequence: CDR1 SGHAT, CDR2 FQNNGV. The J segment lost 1 base and the V segment lost 5 bases, leaving 9 bases of the junction unmatched. The CDR3 DNA reads as TGTGCCAGCAGCCATATCGTTACAGGGGGCCAAGAGACCCAGTACTTC. Protein sequence: CASSHIVTGGQETQYF.

The chain combines TRBV14 with TRBJ1-3; D gene unclear. Germline V gene sequence: CDR1 SGHDN, CDR2 FVKESK. V lost 3 bases and J 0 bases, leaving 9 bases between the germline ends. The CDR3 covers 15 residues. The CDR3, as DNA: TGTGCCAGCAGCCACCGGGGTCTCTCTGGAAACACCATATATTTT. This codes for CASSHRGLSGNTIYF.

V gene TRBV5-4 combines with J gene TRBJ2-7, with D maybe TRBD2 (5 bases). The V gene lost 4 bases and the J gene lost 4 bases, with 12 bases spanning the gap. Germline CDR1 is SGHNT and CDR2 is YYREEE (reference sequence). The CDR3 has 13 amino acids. The CDR3 region is CASSVPGEYEQYF. CDR3 nucleotide sequence: TGTGCCAGCAGCGTCCCCGGGGAATACGAGCAGTACTTC.

This rearrangement joins TRBV5-5 to TRBJ1-2; 10 bases are shared with TRBD1. The germline V gene has CDR1 SGHKS and CDR2 YYEKEE (reference sequence). The CDR3 has 15 residues. The V and J ends lost 4 bases and 3 bases, in that order; junction bases with no gene match: 6. The chain's CDR3 is CASSPGQGGHYGYTF. Here the CDR3 DNA reads TGTGCCAGCAGCCCCGGACAGGGGGGCCACTATGGCTACACCTTC.

The gene calls are TRBV18 and TRBJ2-5, with 14 bases fitting TRBD2. This CDR3 has 16 amino acids. The V gene end was trimmed by 5 bases and the J gene end by 4 bases; junction bases not matched to a gene: 6. The germline V gene has CDR1 KGHSH and CDR2 LQKENI. The CDR3 region has the DNA TGTGCCAGCTCATCCGGACTAGCGGGAGGAACAGAGACCCAGTACTTC. This translates into CASSSGLAGGTETQYF. The full variable domain, in which reference TRBV18 and TRBJ2-5 provide the parts outside the CDR3, is NAGVMQNPRHLVRRRGQEARLRCSPMKGHSHVYWYRQLPEEGLKFMVYLQKENIIDESGMPKERFSAEFPKEGPSILRIQQVVRGDSAAYFCASSSGLAGGTETQYFGPGTRLLVL.

The chain carries TRBV6-5 and TRBJ1-1; unclear D gene. The CDR3 runs to 13 residues. Trimming left V 5 bases short and J 3 bases short, with 10 bases between. Germline-derived CDR1 and CDR2 are MNHEY and SVGAGI. This CDR3 is CASSPRKYTEAFF. As DNA, the CDR3 is TGTGCCAGCAGTCCGCGGAAATACACTGAAGCTTTCTTT.

The rearrangement joins TRBV7-3 to TRBJ2-2, with D maybe TRBD2 (5 bases). The CDR3 covers 13 residues. V lost 5 bases to trimming and J lost 5 bases, with 9 bases between them. The V gene's germline CDR1 is SGHTA and CDR2 FQGTGA. The DNA of the CDR3 is TGTGCCAGCAGCGCCGGGAAGACCGGGGAGCTGTTTTTT. Protein sequence: CASSAGKTGELFF.

Worth noting for this clone: No conserved phenylalanine or tryptophan is present at the end of the CDR3, so a read error is the likely explanation. It is unclear where the CDR3 begins or ends on the DNA, so no DNA is shown, and the CDR3 is as TCRdb lists it. The chain employs TRBV29-1 and TRBJ1-5; the table names TRBD1, a call not compared with the DNA. The CDR3 length equals 10 residues, ends included. The germline V gene has CDR1 SQVTM and CDR2 ANQGSEA. The CDR3 sequence is CSVLGQVGLQ.

This clone was seen a few times. V is TRBV11-2 and J is TRBJ1-2, with D tentatively TRBD1 (5 bases). Trimming stripped 4 bases from V and 3 bases from J, with 15 bases between. Germline lookup yields CDR1 SGHAT and CDR2 FQNNGV. There are 15 residues in the CDR3. The CDR3 nucleotides read TGTGCCAGCAGCTCCTTTTCCAGGGCAGACTATGGCTACACCTTC. This codes for CASSSFSRADYGYTF.

The chain is built from TRBV10-2 and TRBJ1-1, with 9 bases lining up with TRBD1. Trimming at V came to 6 bases and at J to 5 bases, leaving 16 bases not matched to a gene. Germline V lookup: CDR1 WSHSY, CDR2 SAAADI. CDR3 length: 17 residues. Here the CDR3 reads CASREPGQGGGQTEAFF. Written as DNA, the CDR3 is TGCGCCAGCAGGGAACCGGGACAGGGTGGAGGACAGACTGAAGCTTTCTTT.

This rearrangement joins TRBV27 to TRBJ2-7; the match to TRBD2 covers 7 bases. Germline-derived CDR1 and CDR2 are MNHEY and SMNVEV (reference sequence). The CDR3 has 15 amino acids. Unmatched junction bases numbered 7, after V lost 5 bases and J lost 0 bases. The CDR3 DNA reads TGTGCCAGCAGTGGTCTTGGCGGGAGCTCCTACGAGCAGTACTTC. Translation: CASSGLGGSSYEQYF.

The chain couples TRBV30 to TRBJ1-4; 11 bases are shared with TRBD1. Looked up from germline, CDR1 is GTSNPN and CDR2 is SVGIG (reference sequence). The CDR3 totals 15 residues. Trimming removed 1 base from V and 8 bases from J; junction bases left unmatched: 6. The CDR3 loop reads CAWSEDRGLKEKLFF. The CDR3 region has the DNA TGTGCCTGGAGTGAGGACAGGGGGCTGAAGGAAAAACTGTTTTTT. Combining the CDR3 with reference TRBV30 and TRBJ1-4 gives the whole variable domain SQTIHQWPATLVQPVGSPLSLECTVEGTSNPNLYWYRQAAGRGLQLLFYSVGIGQISSEVPQNLSASRPQDRQFILSSKKLLLSDSGFYLCAWSEDRGLKEKLFFGSGTQLSVL.

This clone was detected only once. This rearrangement joins TRBV10-2 to TRBJ2-1; 9 bases map to TRBD2. J was trimmed by 7 bases and V by 4 bases; bases with no gene match: 8. Germline-derived CDR1 and CDR2 are WSHSY and SAAADI. CDR3 length: 15 residues. The CDR3 DNA sequence: TGCGCCAGCAGTGGTTCGACTAGCGGAAAGAATGAGCAGTTCTTC. Protein product: CASSGSTSGKNEQFF.

This chain connects TRBV11-2 to TRBJ2-7; D perhaps matches TRBD1 (5 bases). The V end was cut by 0 bases, the J end by 5 bases, with 11 bases between. Germline CDR1 and CDR2: SGHAT and FQNNGV. This CDR3 has 14 amino acids. CDR3 nucleotide sequence: TGTGCCAGCAGCTTAGAAAGGGGTACGCACGAGCAGTACTTC. It specifies CASSLERGTHEQYF.

The gene calls are TRBV7-3 and TRBJ2-3, with D possibly TRBD2 on 6 matching bases. The CDR3 totals 15 residues. In germline, CDR1 is SGHTA, CDR2 FQGTGA. Trimming removed 5 bases at V and 0 bases at J, with 12 bases between. CDR3 sequence reads: CASSPWSGSTDTQYF. CDR3 nucleotides: TGTGCCAGCAGCCCTTGGAGCGGGAGCACAGATACGCAGTATTTT.

The chain employs TRBV11-2 and TRBJ1-5; possible D gene TRBD1, 5 bases. This CDR3 region has 15 residues. Germline V lookup: CDR1 SGHAT, CDR2 FQNNGV. V lost 4 bases and J 4 bases, leaving 14 bases between the germline ends. CDR3 amino acids: CASSSQGLGNQPQHF. The CDR3 DNA sequence: TGTGCCAGCAGCTCTCAGGGCCTCGGGAATCAGCCCCAGCATTTT.